These 25 T cell receptor beta chains were all obtained from the same sample, sequenced in a study of T cells in Graves' hyperthyroidism and ophthalmopathy. TCR beta CDR3 sequences were amplified from RNA transcripts. HTBI primers were the set used in a first-round RT-PCR of the TCR CDR3. TCRdb processed the multiplex PCR reads anew with MiXCR; each CDR3 protein has one entry. The sample includes about 400,000 distinct CDR3 sequences, roughly 15% of them seen just once. Sequencing was done on a sample of blood. These receptors came from a woman between 18 and 29 years old with Graves' hyperthyroidism.

This clonotype has just a few counts. The chain carries TRBV4-1 and TRBJ2-1, with TRBD2 matching over 7 bases. The CDR3 consists of 18 residues. CDR1 is MGHRA, CDR2 YSYEKL, per germline. Trimming cost V 1 base and J 6 bases; bases outside gene matches: 15. The CDR3 protein is CASSQGGFGTTRANEQFF. In DNA, the CDR3 is TGCGCCAGCAGCCAAGGCGGGTTTGGGACTACCCGGGCCAATGAGCAGTTCTTC.

This clonotype has at least ten counts. The rearrangement links TRBV10-3 to TRBJ1-1; D is unresolved. V lost 10 bases and J 3 bases, leaving 12 bases between the germline ends. The germline CDR1 and CDR2 sequences are ENHRY and SYGVKD. The CDR3 contains 12 residues. The DNA of the CDR3 is TGTGCCACCGACCATGGTGACACTGAAGCTTTCTTT. This translates into CATDHGDTEAFF.

This clonotype was picked up many times. The chain uses TRBV7-6 and TRBJ2-7; no reliable D call. CDR3 size: 14 residues. Trimming took 1 base from V and 3 from J, leaving 10 bases between them. Germline lookup yields CDR1 SGHVS and CDR2 FNYEAQ. As DNA, the CDR3 is TGTGCCAGCAGCTTAGACATTAGAGGCTACGAGCAGTACTTC. Its protein is CASSLDIRGYEQYF.

This clonotype was seen ten or more times. The chain carries TRBV29-1 and TRBJ2-7, with no clear D. V shed 6 bases and J shed 0 bases, with 15 bases lying between them. From germline, CDR1 is SQVTM and CDR2 ANQGSEA. CDR3 length: 14 residues. The CDR3 reads CSVAPARHSYEQYF. The DNA of the CDR3 is TGCAGCGTCGCCCCGGCAAGACACTCCTACGAGCAGTACTTC.

The table lists this clonotype with many counts. V usage is TRBV6-1 and J usage is TRBJ2-7, with TRBD2 identical over 9 bases. The length of the CDR3 is 15 residues. V lost 5 bases, J lost 0 bases, and 5 bases stayed unmatched. Per the germline V gene, CDR1 is MNHNS and CDR2 is SASEGT. CDR3 region: CASSSLAGVSYEQYF. The CDR3 nucleotides read TGTGCCAGCAGTTCCTTAGCGGGAGTCTCCTACGAGCAGTACTTC.

This clonotype has more than one count but fewer than ten. A much larger clone lies one base from this, so it may be a read error. The V call is TRBV7-9, the J call TRBJ2-5, with D possibly matching TRBD1 (6 bases). Per the germline V gene, CDR1 is SEHNR and CDR2 is FQNEAQ (reference sequence). Trimming left V 4 bases short and J 4 bases short, with 13 bases between. This CDR3 has 14 amino acids. CDR3: CASSSSGDRETQYF. The CDR3 region has the DNA TGTGCCAGCAGCTCCTCAGGGGATCGAGAGACCCAGTACTTC.

This clonotype occurred many times. The chain employs TRBV20-1 and TRBJ1-6; D possibly corresponds to TRBD1 (5 bases). With 3 bases removed from V and 15 bases from J, the gap between germline ends came to 12 bases. The CDR3 totals 11 residues. Germline CDR1 reads DFQATT; CDR2 reads SNEGSKA (reference sequence). CDR3 nucleotide sequence: TGCAGTGCTAGGGACCAGGGACTCCTCCACTTT. The encoded protein is CSARDQGLLHF.

Many counts were recorded for this clonotype. The chain is built from TRBV29-1 and TRBJ2-5, with 7 bases lining up with TRBD2. CDR1 is SQVTM, CDR2 ANQGSEA, per germline. The CDR3 is 16 residues long. Trimming removed 2 bases from V and 5 bases from J; junction bases left unmatched: 14. The CDR3 here is CSVESSGLVAEETQYF. CDR3 DNA sequence: TGCAGCGTTGAATCTTCTGGACTAGTCGCTGAGGAGACCCAGTACTTC.

The table lists this clonotype with many counts. The junction departs from germline at one end; a sequencing error may be responsible. This sequence joins TRBV18 and TRBJ2-1; TRBD2 matches at 7 bases. Germline V lookup: CDR1 KGHSH, CDR2 LQKENI. This CDR3 is built from 12 residues. The CDR3 DNA reads TGTGCCAGCTCACCACCGGCGGGAGAGCCGTTCTTC. Residues: CASSPPAGEPFF.

Note on this clonotype: A much larger clone differs by one base, so this may be a read error. The genes are TRBV9 and TRBJ2-7, with a possible D match to TRBD2 (6 bases). Germline CDR1 and CDR2: SGDLS and YYNGEE. This CDR3 is 15 amino acids long. CDR3 bases: TGTGCCTGCAGCGTAGGAGTGGGAGGTATTGACGAGCAGTACTTC. Its protein product is CACSVGVGGIDEQYF. Using reference TRBV9 and TRBJ2-7 for the parts outside the CDR3, the full variable domain is DSGVTQTPKHLITATGQRVTLRCSPRSGDLSVYWYQQSLDQGLQFLIQYYNGEERAKGNILERFSAQQFPDLHSELNLSSLELGDSALYFCACSVGVGGIDEQYFGPGTRLTVT.

The V call is TRBV6-2 or TRBV6-3, the J call TRBJ1-4; 7 positions match TRBD1. The germline V gene has CDR1 MNHEY and CDR2 SVGEGT. The CDR3 has 14 amino acids. The ends lost 7 bases at V and 4 bases at J; junction bases unmatched: 6. CDR3 DNA sequence: TGTGCCAGCACGACCCGACAGGGTAATGAAAAACTGTTTTTT. This sequence encodes CASTTRQGNEKLFF.

This clonotype was counted a single time. The chain couples TRBV20-1 to TRBJ2-3; 8 bases fit TRBD2. The germline CDR1 and CDR2 sequences are DFQATT and SNEGSKA (reference sequence). The trim removed 4 bases at V and 4 bases at J, leaving 7 bases unmatched. The CDR3 is made up of 14 amino acids. The CDR3 sequence is CSAISGSPPDTQYF. DNA for the CDR3: TGCAGTGCTATAAGCGGGAGTCCCCCAGATACGCAGTATTTT.

This clonotype occurred many times. This chain connects TRBV29-1 to TRBJ2-7, with D tentatively TRBD1 (6 bases). Germline CDR1 and CDR2: SQVTM and ANQGSEA. This CDR3 comprises 12 residues. Trimming removed 4 bases from V and 5 bases from J, with 12 bases in between. CDR3 loop: CSVGTATNEQYF. DNA of the CDR3: TGCAGCGTTGGGACAGCGACGAACGAGCAGTACTTC.

This clonotype showed up many times. The chain links TRBV27 to TRBJ2-1; D call uncertain. V lost 4 bases, J lost 7 bases, and 11 bases lay in between. Germline V gene sequence: CDR1 MNHEY, CDR2 SMNVEV (reference sequence). This CDR3 contains 13 residues. This CDR3 is CASSYSRFNEQFF. In nucleotides, the CDR3 is TGTGCCAGCAGTTATTCCCGGTTTAATGAGCAGTTCTTC.

This clonotype came up many times. The chain links TRBV7-2 to TRBJ2-3, with D hard to call. V dropped 1 base and J dropped 5 bases, with 13 bases sitting between them. Germline CDR1 is SGHTA and CDR2 is FQGNSA. CDR3 length: 15 amino acids. The CDR3 region is CASSLVASKGDTQYF. The CDR3 region has the DNA TGTGCCAGCAGCTTAGTGGCTAGTAAAGGAGATACGCAGTATTTT.

This chain joins TRBV5-1 and TRBJ2-5; tentative D call: TRBD1 (6 bases). Trimming shortened V by 4 bases and J by 2 bases, and 9 bases separated the two germline ends. This CDR3 is built from 13 residues. The germline gives CDR1 SGHRS, CDR2 YFSETQ. The CDR3 DNA sequence: TGCGCCAGCAGCGAGGGACATCAAGAGACCCAGTACTTC. This sequence encodes CASSEGHQETQYF.

The V and J genes are TRBV6-4 and TRBJ2-7, with TRBD2 as a possible D gene (6 bases). The V and J ends lost 5 bases and 7 bases respectively, with 15 bases between them. CDR1 is MRHNA, CDR2 SNTAGT, per germline. This CDR3 has 13 residues. As DNA, the CDR3 is TGTGCCAGCAGTTATCGCGGGAACGGAGAGCAGTACTTC. This gives the protein CASSYRGNGEQYF.

In its sample, this clonotype was seen a few times. J is TRBJ2-3 and V is TRBV5-1; TRBD2 is a possible D gene (6 bases). From germline, CDR1 is SGHRS and CDR2 YFSETQ. Between the trimmed V and J ends, which lost 4 bases and 1 base, there was a span of 13 bases. The CDR3 length is 15 residues. DNA of the CDR3: TGCGCCAGCAGCCCGGGACTTTTCGGCACAGATACGCAGTATTTT. Its protein is CASSPGLFGTDTQYF.

The chain has TRBV7-3 and TRBJ2-1; the match to TRBD2 covers 8 bases. This CDR3 contains 15 residues. The germline V gene encodes CDR1 SGHTA and CDR2 FQGTGA. V dropped 3 bases and J dropped 1; count of bases not matched to a gene: 2. The CDR3 nucleotides read TGTGCCAGCAGCTTCAAGCGGGAGTCCTACAATGAGCAGTTCTTC. This gives the protein CASSFKRESYNEQFF.

This clonotype was counted ten times or more. This chain joins TRBV19 and TRBJ2-7; TRBD2 might be the D (6 bases). V dropped 5 bases and J dropped 1 base, with 12 bases sitting between them. The CDR3 spans 14 residues. Germline-derived CDR1 and CDR2 are LNHDA and SQIVND (reference sequence). The CDR3: CASSPRRESYEQYF. CDR3 in DNA: TGTGCCAGTAGTCCTCGACGGGAGTCCTACGAGCAGTACTTC.

This clonotype occurred a few times. This rearrangement joins TRBV18 to TRBJ2-2, with 11 nucleotides matching TRBD1. V was clipped by 3 bases and J by 1 base; unmatched bases: 4. Germline V CDR1 and CDR2: KGHSH, LQKENI. This CDR3 has 17 residues. The CDR3 protein is CASSPPDRGRNTGELFF. CDR3 bases: TGTGCCAGCTCACCCCCGGACAGGGGGCGGAACACCGGGGAGCTGTTTTTT.

This clonotype was observed at least ten times. The chain carries TRBV7-3 and TRBJ2-1; 9 bases are shared with TRBD1. CDR1 and CDR2 from the germline V gene are SGHTA and FQGTGA. V lost 3 bases and J lost 5; bases outside the gene matches: 5. CDR3 length: 15 residues. CDR3 region: CASSLGQGTHNEQFF. The CDR3, as DNA: TGTGCCAGCAGCTTGGGACAGGGCACACACAATGAGCAGTTCTTC.

This clonotype occurred many times. This rearrangement joins TRBV28 to TRBJ2-1, with D uncertain. V gave up 2 bases and J gave up 8 bases, with 4 bases separating them. The CDR3 totals 11 residues. Germline V gives CDR1 MDHEN, CDR2 SYDVKM. The DNA for the CDR3 is TGTGCCAGCAGTTTAGGGTATGAGCAGTTCTTC. Its translation is CASSLGYEQFF. The full variable domain, its missing parts supplied by reference TRBV28 and TRBJ2-1, is DVKVTQSSRYLVKRTGEKVFLECVQDMDHENMFWYRQDPGLGLRLIYFSYDVKMKEKGDIPEGYSVSREKKERFSLILESASTNQTSMYLCASSLGYEQFFGPGTRLTVL.

This clonotype was picked up many times. The chain combines TRBV9 with TRBJ2-7; D might be TRBD1 (5 bases). V shed 3 bases and J shed 1 base, with 11 bases lying between them. The CDR3 covers 14 residues. Looked up from germline, CDR1 is SGDLS and CDR2 is YYNGEE. CDR3 bases: TGTGCCAGCAGCGCCCCGGACACTTCCTACGAGCAGTACTTC. It specifies CASSAPDTSYEQYF. The full variable domain, its missing parts supplied by reference TRBV9 and TRBJ2-7, is DSGVTQTPKHLITATGQRVTLRCSPRSGDLSVYWYQQSLDQGLQFLIQYYNGEERAKGNILERFSAQQFPDLHSELNLSSLELGDSALYFCASSAPDTSYEQYFGPGTRLTVT.

In its sample, this clonotype was seen many times. The gene calls are TRBV7-8 and TRBJ2-3; maybe TRBD2 (6 bases). The CDR3 runs 16 residues. CDR1 SGHVS and CDR2 FQNEAQ come from the germline V gene. The germline V and J ends were trimmed by 0 bases and 2 bases, with 12 bases remaining between them. CDR3 sequence reads: CASSLAGGTYTDTQYF. CDR3 DNA sequence: TGTGCCAGCAGCTTAGCTGGCGGGACGTACACAGATACGCAGTATTTT.